This T cell receptor beta chain was profiled in a study of vaccination and CD4 T cells after COVID-19. Findings and caveats of the study: The median SARS-CoV-2-reactive clonotype number increased from about 20 to 38, without statistical significance.

Sequencing of the DNA from cultured CD4+ T cells was carried out with the Oncomine TCR Beta short-read assay. Investigators obtained genomic DNA by extraction from cultured CD4+ T cells. Via MiXCR, TCRdb re-called the PCR reads, giving one row per CDR3 protein. There are under 6,000 distinct CDR3 sequences in the sample; over 35% occur only once, and about a third lies in the top ten. Indicated treatment: 10-day PBMC culture with coronavirus spike peptide pools or control peptides (ViraFEST assay). Using peptide pools, antigen-specific T cells were expanded in ViraFEST before TCRs were sequenced. Germline CDR1 and CDR2: LNHDA and SQIVND (reference sequence). Unmatched junction bases numbered 3, after V lost 5 bases and J lost 5 bases. CDR3 size: 13 residues. Turning to this clonotype: As yet, its antigen is unknown.

The TCR comes from a human donor who had recovered from COVID-19. Source material: CD4+ T cells from blood, cultured in vitro. The chain is built from TRBV19 and TRBJ1-2, with 9 positions matching TRBD1. As DNA, the CDR3 is TGTGCCAGTAGTCCACAGGGGGCGTATGGCTACACCTTC. Amino acids: CASSPQGAYGYTF.